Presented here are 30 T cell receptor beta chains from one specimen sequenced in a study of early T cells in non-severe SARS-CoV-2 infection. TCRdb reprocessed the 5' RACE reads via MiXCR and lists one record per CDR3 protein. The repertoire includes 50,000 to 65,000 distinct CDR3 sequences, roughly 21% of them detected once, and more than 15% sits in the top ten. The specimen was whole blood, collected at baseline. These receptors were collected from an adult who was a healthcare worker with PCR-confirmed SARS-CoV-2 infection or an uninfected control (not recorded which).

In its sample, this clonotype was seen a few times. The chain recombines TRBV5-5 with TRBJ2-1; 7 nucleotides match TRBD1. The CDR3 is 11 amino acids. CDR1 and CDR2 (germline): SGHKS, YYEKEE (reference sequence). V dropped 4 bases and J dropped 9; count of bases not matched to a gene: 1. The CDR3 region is CASSPGGEQFF. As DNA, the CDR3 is TGTGCCAGCAGCCCAGGGGGTGAGCAGTTCTTC.

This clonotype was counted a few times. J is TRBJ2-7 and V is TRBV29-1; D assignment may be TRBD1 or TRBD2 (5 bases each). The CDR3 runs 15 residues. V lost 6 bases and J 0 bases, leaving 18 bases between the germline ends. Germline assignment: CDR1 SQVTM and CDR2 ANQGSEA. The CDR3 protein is CSVVAGARSSYEQYF. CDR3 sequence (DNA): TGCAGCGTCGTCGCCGGGGCCAGAAGCTCCTACGAGCAGTACTTC.

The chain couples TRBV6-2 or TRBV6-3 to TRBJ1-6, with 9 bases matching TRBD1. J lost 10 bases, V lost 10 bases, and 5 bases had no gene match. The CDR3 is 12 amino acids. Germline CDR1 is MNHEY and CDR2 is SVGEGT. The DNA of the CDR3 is TGTGCCACAGGACAGGGGTGGTCACCCCTCCACTTT. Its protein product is CATGQGWSPLHF.

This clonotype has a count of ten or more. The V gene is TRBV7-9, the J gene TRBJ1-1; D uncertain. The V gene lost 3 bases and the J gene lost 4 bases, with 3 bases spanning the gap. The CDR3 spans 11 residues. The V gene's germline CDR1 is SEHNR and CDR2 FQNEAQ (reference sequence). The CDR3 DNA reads TGTGCCAGCAGCTTGGGCACTGAAGCTTTCTTT. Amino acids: CASSLGTEAFF.

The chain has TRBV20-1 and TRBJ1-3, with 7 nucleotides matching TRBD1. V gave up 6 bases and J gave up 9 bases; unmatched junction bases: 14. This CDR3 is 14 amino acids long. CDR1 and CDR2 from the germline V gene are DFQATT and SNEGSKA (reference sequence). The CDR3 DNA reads TGCAGTGCCAATTCCAGGGGGTTTCTCGGCACCATATATTTT. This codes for CSANSRGFLGTIYF.

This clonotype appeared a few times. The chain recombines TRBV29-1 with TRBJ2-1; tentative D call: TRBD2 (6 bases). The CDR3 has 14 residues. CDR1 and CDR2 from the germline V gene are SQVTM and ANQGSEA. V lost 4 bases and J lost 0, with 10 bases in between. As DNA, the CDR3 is TGCAGCGTTGGTCGGGGGAGCTCCTACAATGAGCAGTTCTTC. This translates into CSVGRGSSYNEQFF.

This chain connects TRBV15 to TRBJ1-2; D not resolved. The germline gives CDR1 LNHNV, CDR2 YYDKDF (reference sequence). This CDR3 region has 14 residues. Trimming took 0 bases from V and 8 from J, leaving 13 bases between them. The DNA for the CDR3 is TGTGCCACCAGCAGAGATAGGCCTGCTAGGGGCTACACCTTC. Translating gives CATSRDRPARGYTF.

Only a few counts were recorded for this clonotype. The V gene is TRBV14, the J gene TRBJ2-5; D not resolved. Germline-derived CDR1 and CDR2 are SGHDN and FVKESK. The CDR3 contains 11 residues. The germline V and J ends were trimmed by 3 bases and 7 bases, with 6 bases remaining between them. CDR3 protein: CASSQFGTQYF. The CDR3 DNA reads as TGTGCCAGCAGCCAGTTTGGGACCCAGTACTTC.

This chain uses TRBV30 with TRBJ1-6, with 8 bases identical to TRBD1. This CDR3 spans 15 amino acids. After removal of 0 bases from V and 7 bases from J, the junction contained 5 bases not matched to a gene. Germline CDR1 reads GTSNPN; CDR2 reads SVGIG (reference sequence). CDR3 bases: TGTGCCTGGAGTGTACGTGGGACAGGCAATTCACCCCTCCACTTT. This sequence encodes CAWSVRGTGNSPLHF. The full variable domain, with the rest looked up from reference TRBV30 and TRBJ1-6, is SQTIHQWPATLVQPVGSPLSLECTVEGTSNPNLYWYRQAAGRGLQLLFYSVGIGQISSEVPQNLSASRPQDRQFILSSKKLLLSDSGFYLCAWSVRGTGNSPLHFGNGTRLTVT.

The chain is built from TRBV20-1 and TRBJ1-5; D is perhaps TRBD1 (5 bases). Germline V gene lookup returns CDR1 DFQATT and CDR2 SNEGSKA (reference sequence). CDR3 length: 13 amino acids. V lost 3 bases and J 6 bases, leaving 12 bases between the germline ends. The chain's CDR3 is CSASLGVGQPQHF. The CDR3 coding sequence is TGCAGTGCTAGTTTGGGGGTTGGTCAGCCCCAGCATTTT.

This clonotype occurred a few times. CDR3 residues: CASSLQGLADTQYF. CDR3 DNA sequence: TGTGCCAGCAGTTTACAGGGTTTGGCAGATACGCAGTATTTT. The rearrangement links TRBV13 to TRBJ2-3; possible D gene TRBD1, 6 bases. Per germline, CDR1 PRHDT and CDR2 FYEKMQ (reference sequence). This CDR3 has 14 residues. Trimming stripped 6 bases from V and 4 bases from J, with 14 bases between.

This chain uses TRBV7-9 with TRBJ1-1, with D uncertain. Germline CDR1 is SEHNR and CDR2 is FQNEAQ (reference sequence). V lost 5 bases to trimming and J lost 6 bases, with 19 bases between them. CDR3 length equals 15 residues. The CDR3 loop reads CASSPEGGRTAEAFF. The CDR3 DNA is TGTGCCAGCAGCCCCGAGGGCGGACGGACGGCTGAAGCTTTCTTT.

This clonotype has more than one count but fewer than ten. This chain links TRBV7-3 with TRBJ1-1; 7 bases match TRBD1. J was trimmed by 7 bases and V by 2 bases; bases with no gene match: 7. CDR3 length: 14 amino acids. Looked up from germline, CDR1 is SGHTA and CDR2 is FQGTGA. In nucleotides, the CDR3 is TGTGCCAGCAGCTTAGGGACAGTGGGAGGTGAAGCTTTCTTT. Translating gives CASSLGTVGGEAFF.

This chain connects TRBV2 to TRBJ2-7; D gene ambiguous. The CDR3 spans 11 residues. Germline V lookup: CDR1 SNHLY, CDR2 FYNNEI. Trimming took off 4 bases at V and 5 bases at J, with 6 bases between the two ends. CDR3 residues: CASSVMDEQYF. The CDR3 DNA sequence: TGTGCCAGCAGTGTAATGGACGAGCAGTACTTC.

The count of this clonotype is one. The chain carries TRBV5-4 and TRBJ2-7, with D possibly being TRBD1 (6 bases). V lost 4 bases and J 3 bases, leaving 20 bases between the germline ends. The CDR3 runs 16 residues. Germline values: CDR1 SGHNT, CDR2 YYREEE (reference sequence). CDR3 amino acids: CASSPGAGTWVYEQYF. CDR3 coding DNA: TGTGCCAGCAGCCCCGGTGCCGGGACATGGGTCTACGAGCAGTACTTC.

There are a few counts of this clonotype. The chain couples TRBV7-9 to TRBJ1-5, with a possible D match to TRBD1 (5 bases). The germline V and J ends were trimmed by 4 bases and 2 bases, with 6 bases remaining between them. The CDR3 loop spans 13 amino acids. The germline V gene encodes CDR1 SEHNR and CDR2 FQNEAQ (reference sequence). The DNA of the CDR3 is TGTGCCAGCAGCTGGGACGGCAATCAGCCCCAGCATTTT. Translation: CASSWDGNQPQHF.

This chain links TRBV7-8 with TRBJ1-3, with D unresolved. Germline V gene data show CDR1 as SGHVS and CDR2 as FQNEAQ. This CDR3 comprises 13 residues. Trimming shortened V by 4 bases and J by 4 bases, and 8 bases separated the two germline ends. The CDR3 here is CASSSIRGNTIYF. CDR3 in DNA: TGTGCCAGCAGCTCCATCCGCGGAAACACCATATATTTT.

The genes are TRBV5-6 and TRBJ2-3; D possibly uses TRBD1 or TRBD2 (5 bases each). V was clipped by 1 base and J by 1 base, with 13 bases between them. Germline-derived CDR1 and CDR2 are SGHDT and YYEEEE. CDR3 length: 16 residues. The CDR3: CASSLTDGARTDTQYF. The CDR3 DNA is TGTGCCAGCAGCTTGACTGACGGGGCCCGCACAGATACGCAGTATTTT.

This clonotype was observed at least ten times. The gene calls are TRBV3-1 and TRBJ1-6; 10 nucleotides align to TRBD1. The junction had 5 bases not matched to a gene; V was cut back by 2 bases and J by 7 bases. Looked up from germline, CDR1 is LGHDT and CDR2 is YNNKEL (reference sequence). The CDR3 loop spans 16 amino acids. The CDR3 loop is CASSQRDRGLNSPLHF. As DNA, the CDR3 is TGTGCCAGCAGCCAACGAGACAGGGGGCTCAATTCACCCCTCCACTTT.

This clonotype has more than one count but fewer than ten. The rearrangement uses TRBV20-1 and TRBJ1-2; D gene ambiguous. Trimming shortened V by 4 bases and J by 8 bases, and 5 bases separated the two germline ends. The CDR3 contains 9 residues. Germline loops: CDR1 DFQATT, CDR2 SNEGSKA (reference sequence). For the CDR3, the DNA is TGCAGTGCTACTCTCGGCTACACCTTC. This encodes CSATLGYTF.

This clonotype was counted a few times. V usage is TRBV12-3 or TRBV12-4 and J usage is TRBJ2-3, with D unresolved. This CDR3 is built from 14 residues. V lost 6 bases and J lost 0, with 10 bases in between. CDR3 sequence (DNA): TGTGCCAGCAGCTCATACGGTAGCACAGATACGCAGTATTTT. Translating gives CASSSYGSTDTQYF.

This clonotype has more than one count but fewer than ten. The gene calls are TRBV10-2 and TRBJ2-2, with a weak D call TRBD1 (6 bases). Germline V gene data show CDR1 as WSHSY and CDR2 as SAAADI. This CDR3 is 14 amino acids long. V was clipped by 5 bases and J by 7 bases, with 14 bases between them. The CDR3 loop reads CASSWDKADGELFF. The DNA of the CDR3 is TGCGCCAGCAGTTGGGACAAGGCGGACGGGGAGCTGTTTTTT.

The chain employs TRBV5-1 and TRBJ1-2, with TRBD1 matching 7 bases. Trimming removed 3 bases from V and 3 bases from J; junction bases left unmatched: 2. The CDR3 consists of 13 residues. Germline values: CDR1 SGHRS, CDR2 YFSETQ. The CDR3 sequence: CASSSTGDYGYTF. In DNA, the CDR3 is TGCGCCAGCAGCTCAACAGGGGACTATGGCTACACCTTC.

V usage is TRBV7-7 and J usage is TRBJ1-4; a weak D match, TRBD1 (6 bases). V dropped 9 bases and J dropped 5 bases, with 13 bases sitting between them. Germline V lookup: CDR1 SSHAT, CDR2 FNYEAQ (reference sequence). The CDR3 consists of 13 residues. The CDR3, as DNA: TGTGCCAGGAATGACGGACAGAATGAAAAACTGTTTTTT. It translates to CARNDGQNEKLFF.

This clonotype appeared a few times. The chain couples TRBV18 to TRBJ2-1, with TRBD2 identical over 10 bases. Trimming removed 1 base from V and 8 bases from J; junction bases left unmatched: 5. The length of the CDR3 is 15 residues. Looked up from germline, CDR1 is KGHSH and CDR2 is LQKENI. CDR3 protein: CASSPLSGGAHEQFF. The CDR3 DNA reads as TGTGCCAGCTCACCACTGAGCGGGGGGGCCCATGAGCAGTTCTTC. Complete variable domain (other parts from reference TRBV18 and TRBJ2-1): NAGVMQNPRHLVRRRGQEARLRCSPMKGHSHVYWYRQLPEEGLKFMVYLQKENIIDESGMPKERFSAEFPKEGPSILRIQQVVRGDSAAYFCASSPLSGGAHEQFFGPGTRLTVL.

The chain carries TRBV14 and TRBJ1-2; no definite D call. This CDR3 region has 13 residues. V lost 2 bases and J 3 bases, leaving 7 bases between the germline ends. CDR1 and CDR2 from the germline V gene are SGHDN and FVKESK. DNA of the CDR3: TGTGCCAGCAGCCAATTGGGCCACTATGGCTACACCTTC. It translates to CASSQLGHYGYTF.

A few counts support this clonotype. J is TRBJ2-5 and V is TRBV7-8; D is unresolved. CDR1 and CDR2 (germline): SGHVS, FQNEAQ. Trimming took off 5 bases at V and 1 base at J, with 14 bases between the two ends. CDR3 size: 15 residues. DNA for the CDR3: TGTGCCAGCAGCAAGGCCGGCGTTACCCAAGAGACCCAGTACTTC. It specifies CASSKAGVTQETQYF. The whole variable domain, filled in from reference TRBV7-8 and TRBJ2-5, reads GAGVSQSPRYKVAKRGQDVALRCDPISGHVSLFWYQQALGQGPEFLTYFQNEAQLDKSGLPSDRFFAERPEGSVSTLKIQRTQQEDSAVYLCASSKAGVTQETQYFGPGTRLLVL.

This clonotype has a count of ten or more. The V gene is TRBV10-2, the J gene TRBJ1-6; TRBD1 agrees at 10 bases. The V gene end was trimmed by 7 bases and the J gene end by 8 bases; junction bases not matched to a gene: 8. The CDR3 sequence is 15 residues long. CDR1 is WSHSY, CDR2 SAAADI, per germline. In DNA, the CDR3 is TGCGCCAGCACCCAAGGACAGGGGGGCTATTCACCCCTCCACTTT. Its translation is CASTQGQGGYSPLHF.

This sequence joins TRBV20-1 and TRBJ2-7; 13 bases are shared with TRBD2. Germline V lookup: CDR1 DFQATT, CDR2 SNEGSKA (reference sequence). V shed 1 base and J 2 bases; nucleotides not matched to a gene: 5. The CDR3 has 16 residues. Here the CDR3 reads CSARAGLAGAAYEQYF. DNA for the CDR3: TGCAGTGCTAGAGCCGGACTAGCGGGGGCCGCCTACGAGCAGTACTTC.

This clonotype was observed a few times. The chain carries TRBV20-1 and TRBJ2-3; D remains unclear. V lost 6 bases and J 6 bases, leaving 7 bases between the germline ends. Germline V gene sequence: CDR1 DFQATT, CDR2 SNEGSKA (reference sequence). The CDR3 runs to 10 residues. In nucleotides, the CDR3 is TGCAGTGCGCTTTACGATACGCAGTATTTT. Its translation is CSALYDTQYF.